This entry lists 21 T cell receptor beta chains sequenced from one sample in a study of T cell clusters in autoimmune cytopenias. Multiplex touch-down PCR amplified TRB using TRB-A and TRB-B pools in one tube. From its re-call of the multiplex PCR reads, TCRdb lists each CDR3 protein once, without DNA. With under 8,500 distinct CDR3 sequences in the sample, the ten largest clones hold 4% to 5%. Tens of thousands of genome equivalents of blood DNA were amplified for TRB. In addition, the sample was reused for a study of T cell repertoires in aging, cancer and after chemotherapy.

Material: peripheral blood. All receptors derive from a human donor in good health.

This clonotype is medium-sized by frequency. The V gene is TRBV19, the J gene TRBJ2-2; TCRdb outputs TRBD2, but without DNA this stays unchecked. Germline lookup yields CDR1 LNHDA and CDR2 SQIVND (reference sequence). This CDR3 region has 17 residues. CDR3 sequence reads: CASSIPRLAGDTGELFF.

In terms of frequency, this clonotype is medium-sized. The CDR3 reads CASSLVTAGDGYTF. This rearrangement joins TRBV7-9 to TRBJ1-2. The CDR3 spans 14 residues. Germline V gene data show CDR1 as SEHNR and CDR2 as FQNEAQ (reference sequence).

This CDR3 is CASSAVPSLSGNTIYF. The chain links TRBV6-1 to TRBJ1-3; absent DNA, TCRdb's TRBD1 call cannot be checked. The CDR3 loop spans 16 amino acids. Germline V lookup: CDR1 MNHNS, CDR2 SASEGT.

This rearrangement joins TRBV6-2 or TRBV6-3 to TRBJ2-2; TCRdb gives TRBD1 as the D gene, but with no DNA this cannot be confirmed. The CDR3 has 14 amino acids. From germline, CDR1 is MNHEY and CDR2 SVGEGT. The CDR3 spells CASSASPEAGELFF.

The rearrangement links TRBV6-1 to TRBJ1-5; no DNA is available, so the TRBD1 call from TCRdb remains unchecked. The germline V gene has CDR1 MNHNS and CDR2 SASEGT. CDR3 size: 13 residues. The CDR3 spells CASSFHRDQPQHF.

The chain combines TRBV7-2 with TRBJ2-1; without DNA, the TCRdb call of TRBD2 cannot be checked. CDR1 and CDR2 (germline): SGHTA, FQGNSA. This CDR3 has 13 amino acids. CDR3 amino acids: CASSRTSPDEQFF.

Its frequency marks this clonotype as medium-sized. This chain links TRBV19 with TRBJ2-2; the TCRdb call, TRBD2, lacks DNA for checking. Germline V gene sequence: CDR1 LNHDA, CDR2 SQIVND (reference sequence). The CDR3 length is 16 residues. The CDR3 region is CATGEGKTRNTGELFF.

This chain uses TRBV5-1 with TRBJ2-1; TCRdb selects TRBD2, and the lack of DNA leaves this call unchecked. The CDR3 spans 14 residues. CDR1 is SGHRS, CDR2 YFSETQ, per germline. CDR3 sequence reads: CASSFSSDYNEQFF.

J is TRBJ2-7 and V is TRBV6-5; there is no DNA to check the TCRdb D call of TRBD1. The length of the CDR3 is 14 residues. The germline V gene has CDR1 MNHEY and CDR2 SVGAGI. This chain's CDR3 is CASSSPRGPYEQYF.

The CDR3 sequence is CSVSAGEDGELFF. The V gene is TRBV29-1, the J gene TRBJ2-2; lacking DNA, the TRBD2 call made by TCRdb goes unchecked. The CDR3 has 13 amino acids. The germline gives CDR1 SQVTM, CDR2 ANQGSEA.

In terms of frequency, this clonotype is medium-sized (0.01 to 0.1%). This chain links TRBV30 with TRBJ1-2; TCRdb's D call, TRBD1, is unchecked because there is no DNA. Germline V lookup: CDR1 GTSNPN, CDR2 SVGIG (reference sequence). This CDR3 comprises 13 residues. This CDR3 is CAWPGQGSYGYTF.

V gene TRBV27 combines with J gene TRBJ2-7. Germline-derived CDR1 and CDR2 are MNHEY and SMNVEV (reference sequence). The CDR3 has 11 residues. CDR3 protein: CASRGPYEQYF.

The chain couples TRBV13 to TRBJ2-1; the D gene TCRdb calls, TRBD1, cannot be checked with no DNA. The CDR3 runs to 16 residues. CDR1 and CDR2 from the germline V gene are PRHDT and FYEKMQ (reference sequence). This CDR3 reads CASSLLGTGGNNEQFF.

The V gene is TRBV7-6, the J gene TRBJ2-1; the TCRdb call, TRBD1, lacks DNA for checking. Per germline, CDR1 SGHVS and CDR2 FNYEAQ. The CDR3 runs to 16 residues. Here the CDR3 reads CASSSRGRSSYNEQFF.

The chain employs TRBV6-2 or TRBV6-3 and TRBJ2-1; checking the TCRdb D call of TRBD2 is not possible without DNA. This CDR3 is 14 amino acids long. Germline-derived CDR1 and CDR2 are MNHEY and SVGEGT. The CDR3 loop reads CASRAGRPSNEQFF.

This sequence joins TRBV27 and TRBJ2-2; TCRdb names TRBD1, which stays unverified in the absence of DNA. In germline, CDR1 is MNHEY, CDR2 SMNVEV (reference sequence). The CDR3 covers 14 residues. The CDR3 sequence is CASSNKGMTGELFF.

The chain combines TRBV20-1 with TRBJ2-7; TCRdb indicates TRBD1, and absent DNA this call remains unverified. Looked up from germline, CDR1 is DFQATT and CDR2 is SNEGSKA (reference sequence). This CDR3 is built from 12 residues. The CDR3 spells CSASSQGYEQYF.

This chain links TRBV11-2 with TRBJ1-2; TCRdb returns TRBD1, unconfirmable since there is no DNA. The CDR3 spans 16 residues. Germline CDR1 is SGHAT and CDR2 is FQNNGV. CDR3 region: CASSPRQGVGLGGYTF.

By frequency, this clonotype registers medium-sized. The rearrangement links TRBV19 to TRBJ2-6; TCRdb designates TRBD1, a call that cannot be tested without DNA. The CDR3 contains 16 residues. The germline CDR1 and CDR2 sequences are LNHDA and SQIVND (reference sequence). The CDR3 spells CASSPGQTSGANVLTF. Complete variable domain (other parts from reference TRBV19 and TRBJ2-6): DGGITQSPKYLFRKEGQNVTLSCEQNLNHDAMYWYRQDPGQGLRLIYYSQIVNDFQKGDIAEGYSVSREKKESFPLTVTSAQKNPTAFYLCASSPGQTSGANVLTFGAGSRLTVL.

The chain employs TRBV6-5 and TRBJ1-3; TCRdb's assignment of TRBD1 cannot be checked, as there is no DNA. Germline CDR1 is MNHEY and CDR2 is SVGAGI. This CDR3 has 16 residues. The CDR3 here is CASSYGGTGNSNTIYF.

The chain employs TRBV15 and TRBJ1-5; the TRBD1 assignment by TCRdb is unverifiable without DNA. Germline values: CDR1 LNHNV, CDR2 YYDKDF (reference sequence). This CDR3 region has 15 residues. CDR3 sequence: CATSRGGVVWQPQHF.